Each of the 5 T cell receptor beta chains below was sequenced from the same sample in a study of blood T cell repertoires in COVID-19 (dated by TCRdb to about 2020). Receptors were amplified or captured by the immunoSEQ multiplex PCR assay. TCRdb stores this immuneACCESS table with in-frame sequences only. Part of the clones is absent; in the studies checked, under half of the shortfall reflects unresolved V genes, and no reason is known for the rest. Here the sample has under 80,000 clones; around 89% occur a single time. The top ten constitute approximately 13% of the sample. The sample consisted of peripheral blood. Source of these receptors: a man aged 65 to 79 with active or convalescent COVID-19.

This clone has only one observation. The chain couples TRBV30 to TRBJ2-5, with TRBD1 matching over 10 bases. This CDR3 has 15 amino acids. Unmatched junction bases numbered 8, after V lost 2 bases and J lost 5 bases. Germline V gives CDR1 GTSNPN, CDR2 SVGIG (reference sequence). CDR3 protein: CAWSSPGQGFETQYF. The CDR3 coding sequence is TGTGCCTGGAGTTCACCGGGACAGGGGTTTGAGACCCAGTACTTC.

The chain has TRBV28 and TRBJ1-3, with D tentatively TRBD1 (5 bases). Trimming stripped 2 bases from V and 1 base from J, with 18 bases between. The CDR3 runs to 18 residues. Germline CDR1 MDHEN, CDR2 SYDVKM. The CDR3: CASSLGTWGGASGNTIYF. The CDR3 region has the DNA TGTGCCAGCAGTTTAGGGACCTGGGGAGGGGCTTCTGGAAACACCATATATTTT.

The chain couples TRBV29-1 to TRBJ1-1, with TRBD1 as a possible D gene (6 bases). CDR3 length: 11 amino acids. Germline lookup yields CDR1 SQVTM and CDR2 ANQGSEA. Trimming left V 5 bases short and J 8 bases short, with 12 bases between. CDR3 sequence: CSVLSQGEAFF. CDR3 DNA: TGCAGCGTTCTGTCACAGGGAGAAGCTTTCTTT.

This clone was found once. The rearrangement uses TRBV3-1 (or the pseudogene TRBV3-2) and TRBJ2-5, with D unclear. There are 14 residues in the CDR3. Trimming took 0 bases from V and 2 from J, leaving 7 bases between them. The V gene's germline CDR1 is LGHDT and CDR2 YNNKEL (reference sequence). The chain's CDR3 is CASSQENSQETQYF. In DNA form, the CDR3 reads TGTGCCAGCAGCCAAGAGAACAGTCAAGAGACCCAGTACTTC.

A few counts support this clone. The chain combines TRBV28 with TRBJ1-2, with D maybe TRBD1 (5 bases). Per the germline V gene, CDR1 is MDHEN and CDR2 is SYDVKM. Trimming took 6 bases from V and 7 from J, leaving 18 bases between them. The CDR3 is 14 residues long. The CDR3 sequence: CASSLEEGSIGYTF. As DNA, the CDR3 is TGTGCCAGCAGCCTCGAGGAGGGGTCAATTGGCTACACCTTC.